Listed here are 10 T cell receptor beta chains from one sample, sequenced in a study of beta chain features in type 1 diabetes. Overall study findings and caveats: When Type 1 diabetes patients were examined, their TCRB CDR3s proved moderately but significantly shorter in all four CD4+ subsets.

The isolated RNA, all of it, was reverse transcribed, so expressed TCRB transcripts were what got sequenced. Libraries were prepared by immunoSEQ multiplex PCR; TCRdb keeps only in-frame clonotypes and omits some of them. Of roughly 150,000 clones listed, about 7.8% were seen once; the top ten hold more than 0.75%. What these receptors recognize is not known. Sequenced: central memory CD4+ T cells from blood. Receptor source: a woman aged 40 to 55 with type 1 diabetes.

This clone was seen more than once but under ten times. DNA for the CDR3: TGTGCCAGCAGCTCAGAACCGGGACTAGCGGGCTACAATGAGCAGTTCTTC. This sequence encodes CASSSEPGLAGYNEQFF. The chain links TRBV9 to TRBJ2-1, with TRBD2 matching 12 bases. The junction had 8 bases not matched to a gene; V was cut back by 4 bases and J by 3 bases. In germline, CDR1 is SGDLS, CDR2 YYNGEE. The CDR3 contains 17 residues.

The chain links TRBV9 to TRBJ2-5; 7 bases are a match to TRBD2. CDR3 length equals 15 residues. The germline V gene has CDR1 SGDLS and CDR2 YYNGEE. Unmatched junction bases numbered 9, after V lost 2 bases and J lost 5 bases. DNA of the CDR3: TGTGCCAGCAGCGTGATGGGGGGGTACAGGGAGACCCAGTACTTC. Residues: CASSVMGGYRETQYF. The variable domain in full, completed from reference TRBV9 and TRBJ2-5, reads DSGVTQTPKHLITATGQRVTLRCSPRSGDLSVYWYQQSLDQGLQFLIQYYNGEERAKGNILERFSAQQFPDLHSELNLSSLELGDSALYFCASSVMGGYRETQYFGPGTRLLVL.

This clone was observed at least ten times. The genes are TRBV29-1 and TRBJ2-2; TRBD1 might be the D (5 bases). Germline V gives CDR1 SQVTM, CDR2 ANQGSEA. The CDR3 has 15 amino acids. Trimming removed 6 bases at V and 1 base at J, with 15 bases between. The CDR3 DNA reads TGCAGCGTCTCCAGACAGAGCCTGAACACCGGGGAGCTGTTTTTT. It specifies CSVSRQSLNTGELFF.

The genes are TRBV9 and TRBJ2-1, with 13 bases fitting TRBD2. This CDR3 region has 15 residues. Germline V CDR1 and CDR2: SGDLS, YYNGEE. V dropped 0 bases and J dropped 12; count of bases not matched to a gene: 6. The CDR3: CASSVGGLAGVRQFF. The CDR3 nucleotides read TGTGCCAGCAGCGTAGGCGGACTAGCGGGAGTCAGGCAGTTCTTC.

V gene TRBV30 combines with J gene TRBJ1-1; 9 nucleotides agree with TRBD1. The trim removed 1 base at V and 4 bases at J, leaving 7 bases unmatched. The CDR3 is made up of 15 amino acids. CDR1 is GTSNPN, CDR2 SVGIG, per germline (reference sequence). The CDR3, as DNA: TGTGCCTGGAGTGCCAGGGACAGGGCGGTCACTGAAGCTTTCTTT. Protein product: CAWSARDRAVTEAFF.

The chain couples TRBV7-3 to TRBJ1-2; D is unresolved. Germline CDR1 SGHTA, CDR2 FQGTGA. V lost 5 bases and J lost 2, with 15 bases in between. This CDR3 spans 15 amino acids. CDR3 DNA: TGTGCCAGCAGCCCTGGGCCGAGCCACAACTATGGCTACACCTTC. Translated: CASSPGPSHNYGYTF.

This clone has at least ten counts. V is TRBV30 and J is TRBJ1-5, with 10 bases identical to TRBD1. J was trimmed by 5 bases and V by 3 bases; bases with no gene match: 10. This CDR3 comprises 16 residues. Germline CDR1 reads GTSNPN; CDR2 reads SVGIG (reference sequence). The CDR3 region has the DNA TGTGCCTGGAGAGCAGCCGGGACAGGGGTTTATCAGCCCCAGCATTTT. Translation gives CAWRAAGTGVYQPQHF. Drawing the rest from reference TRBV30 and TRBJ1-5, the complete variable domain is SQTIHQWPATLVQPVGSPLSLECTVEGTSNPNLYWYRQAAGRGLQLLFYSVGIGQISSEVPQNLSASRPQDRQFILSSKKLLLSDSGFYLCAWRAAGTGVYQPQHFGDGTRLSIL.

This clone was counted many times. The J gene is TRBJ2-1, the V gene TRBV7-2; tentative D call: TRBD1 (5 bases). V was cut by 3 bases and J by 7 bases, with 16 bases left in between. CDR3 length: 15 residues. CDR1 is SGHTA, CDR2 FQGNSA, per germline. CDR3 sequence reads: CASSLGQGQRNEQFF. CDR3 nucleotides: TGTGCCAGCAGCTTGGGGCAGGGTCAAAGAAATGAGCAGTTCTTC.

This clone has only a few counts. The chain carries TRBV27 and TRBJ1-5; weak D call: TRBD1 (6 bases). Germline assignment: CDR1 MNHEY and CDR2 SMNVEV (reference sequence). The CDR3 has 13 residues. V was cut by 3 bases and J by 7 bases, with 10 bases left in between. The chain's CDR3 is CASSFDRLQPQHF. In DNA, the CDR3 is TGTGCCAGCAGTTTTGACAGGCTCCAGCCCCAGCATTTT.

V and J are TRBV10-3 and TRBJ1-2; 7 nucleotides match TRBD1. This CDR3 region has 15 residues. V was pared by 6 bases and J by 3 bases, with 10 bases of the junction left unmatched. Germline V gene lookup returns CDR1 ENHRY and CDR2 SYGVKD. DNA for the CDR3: TGTGCCATCAGGGGAGGAGACAGGGAACACTATGGCTACACCTTC. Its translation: CAIRGGDREHYGYTF.